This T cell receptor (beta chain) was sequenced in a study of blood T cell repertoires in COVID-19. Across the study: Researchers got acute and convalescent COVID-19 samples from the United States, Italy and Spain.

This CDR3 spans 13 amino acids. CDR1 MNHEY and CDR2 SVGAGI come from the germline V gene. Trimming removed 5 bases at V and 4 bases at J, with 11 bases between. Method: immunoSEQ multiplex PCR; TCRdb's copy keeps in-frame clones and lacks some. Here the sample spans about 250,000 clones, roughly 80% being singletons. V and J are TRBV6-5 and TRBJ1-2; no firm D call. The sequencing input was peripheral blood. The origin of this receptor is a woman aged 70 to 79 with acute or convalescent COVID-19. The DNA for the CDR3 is TGTGCCAGCAGTCCCGACGGGATCTATGGCTACACCTTC. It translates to CASSPDGIYGYTF.